One T cell receptor (beta chain) is described in this entry. This CDR3 contains 12 residues. V lost 2 bases to trimming and J lost 2 bases, with 3 bases between them. CDR1 is SGDLS and CDR2 is YYNGEE in the germline V gene. Per the study methods: It was from reference gene primer amplification that nucleated cell counts were estimated. Using immunoSEQ multiplex PCR, the repertoire was profiled, and TCRdb retains in-frame clones only, with some absent. The DNA was the basis for D and trimming; V, J and clone size are from that table. Of 250,000 or so clones listed, more than 75% are singletons. The sample belongs to a study of blood T cell repertoires in COVID-19. In the study overall: Sites in the United States, Italy and Spain provided acute and convalescent COVID-19 samples. T cells, B-cell-depleted T cells, or PBMCs provided the cDNA or gDNA that served as material.

The sequenced sample consisted of peripheral blood. This receptor was taken from a man in his forties with active or convalescent COVID-19. The V and J genes are TRBV9 and TRBJ2-3; D gene unclear. CDR3 protein: CASSVITDTQYF. The DNA for the CDR3 is TGTGCCAGCAGCGTCATCACAGATACGCAGTATTTT. The full variable domain, completed using reference TRBV9 and TRBJ2-3, is DSGVTQTPKHLITATGQRVTLRCSPRSGDLSVYWYQQSLDQGLQFLIQYYNGEERAKGNILERFSAQQFPDLHSELNLSSLELGDSALYFCASSVITDTQYFGPGTRLTVL.